This T cell receptor (beta chain) was sequenced in a study of blood T cell repertoires in COVID-19. The protocol was immunoSEQ multiplex PCR, while the TCRdb copy is restricted to in-frame clones and leaves out a portion. The table lists approximately 380,000 clones, less than 85% of them singletons. The CDR3 runs to 14 residues. The germline V gene has CDR1 MNHEY and CDR2 SMNVEV (reference sequence). V dropped 5 bases and J dropped 1 base, with 11 bases sitting between them. The chain uses TRBV27 and TRBJ2-5; no reliable D call. The receptor comes from a young woman with acute or convalescent COVID-19. Sequenced: peripheral blood. The CDR3 nucleotides read TGTGCCAGCAGTCCCCTCGAGTTCCAAGAGACCCAGTACTTC. Its translation is CASSPLEFQETQYF.